These 23 T cell receptor beta chains share one sample of origin, sequenced in a study of blood T cell repertoires in COVID-19. Generated by immunoSEQ multiplex PCR, the TCRdb table keeps only in-frame clones and is missing some. The repertoire holds more than 55,000 clones, with 70% to 85% as singletons. Sequencing was carried out using peripheral blood. The receptor set was obtained from a human donor in a cohort sampled during active COVID-19.

The chain recombines TRBV9 with TRBJ2-3, with 13 bases lining up with TRBD2. Germline V lookup: CDR1 SGDLS, CDR2 YYNGEE. The CDR3 extends over 17 amino acids. The ends lost 0 bases at V and 3 bases at J; junction bases unmatched: 4. CDR3 loop: CASSVATGLAGTDTQYF. The CDR3 nucleotides are TGTGCCAGCAGCGTAGCTACGGGACTAGCGGGAACAGATACGCAGTATTTT.

The chain is built from TRBV5-1 and TRBJ2-3; TRBD2 is a possible D gene (5 bases). V was shortened by 10 bases and J by 0 bases, with 18 bases between the two germline ends. Per the germline V gene, CDR1 is SGHRS and CDR2 is YFSETQ. The CDR3 runs 15 residues. CDR3 DNA: TGCGCCTCCCGGAGGAAGGGAGCTAGCACAGATACGCAGTATTTT. Translation: CASRRKGASTDTQYF.

V is TRBV21-1 and J is TRBJ1-1; the table's TRBD1 call for D was not verified on the DNA. TRBV21-1 is shown as a pseudogene. The CDR3 runs 15 residues. CDR3 DNA: TGTGCCAGCAGCTCACCAGACAGGGGTGACACTGAAGCTTTCTTT. Translating gives CASSSPDRGDTEAFF.

The rearrangement joins TRBV29-1 to TRBJ2-5, with TRBD1 as a possible D gene (5 bases). Per germline, CDR1 SQVTM and CDR2 ANQGSEA. V lost 0 bases, J lost 5 bases, and 7 bases lay in between. The CDR3 length is 12 residues. CDR3 bases: TGCAGCGTTGAAGATCCAGGGGAGACCCAGTACTTC. Translating it yields CSVEDPGETQYF.

This chain uses TRBV15 with TRBJ2-4; D is possibly TRBD2 (5 bases). Germline V gives CDR1 LNHNV, CDR2 YYDKDF (reference sequence). The CDR3 length is 18 residues. The V gene lost 1 base and the J gene lost 3 bases, with 19 bases spanning the gap. CDR3: CATSRGRAGRNGKNIQYF. The CDR3 DNA reads as TGTGCCACCAGCAGAGGTAGGGCGGGCAGAAATGGCAAAAACATTCAGTACTTC.

This clone was counted between two and nine times. CDR3 residues: CAWSPWTEGEAFF. CDR3 nucleotide sequence: TGTGCCTGGTCACCCTGGACAGAGGGGGAAGCTTTCTTT. The rearrangement joins TRBV30 to TRBJ1-1, with a possible D match to TRBD1 (6 bases). Germline CDR1 is GTSNPN and CDR2 is SVGIG (reference sequence). The CDR3 loop spans 13 amino acids. Between the trimmed V and J ends, which lost 5 bases and 8 bases, there was a span of 18 bases. The full variable domain, rest sourced from reference TRBV30 and TRBJ1-1, is SQTIHQWPATLVQPVGSPLSLECTVEGTSNPNLYWYRQAAGRGLQLLFYSVGIGQISSEVPQNLSASRPQDRQFILSSKKLLLSDSGFYLCAWSPWTEGEAFFGQGTRLTVV.

The rearrangement links TRBV6-5 to TRBJ2-5; D perhaps matches TRBD1 (5 bases). V dropped 7 bases and J dropped 5 bases, with 17 bases sitting between them. Germline V lookup: CDR1 MNHEY, CDR2 SVGAGI. The CDR3 is 14 amino acids. As DNA, the CDR3 is TGTGCCAGCACCCTAGGGGCCTTCGGGGAGACCCAGTACTTC. It yields the protein CASTLGAFGETQYF.

The chain has TRBV7-9 and TRBJ1-5, with TRBD1 as a possible D gene (5 bases). Trimming removed 4 bases at V and 4 bases at J, with 14 bases between. The V gene's germline CDR1 is SEHNR and CDR2 FQNEAQ (reference sequence). This CDR3 comprises 15 residues. The CDR3 region has the DNA TGTGCCAGCAGCTCCTCGGGGGTAAATAATCAGCCCCAGCATTTT. Protein: CASSSSGVNNQPQHF.

The CDR3 DNA reads as TGCGCCAGCAGTGAGTCCTACAGGGGAGGCGAGCAGTACTTC. Translated: CASSESYRGGEQYF. The chain couples TRBV10-2 to TRBJ2-7; the D gene is possibly TRBD1 (7 bases). The germline CDR1 and CDR2 sequences are WSHSY and SAAADI. CDR3 length: 14 amino acids. Trimming removed 0 bases from V and 6 bases from J, with 12 bases in between.

CDR3 bases: TGTGCCAGCAGTCCGCTGCCCGAATGGCAGGGCTACACCTTC. Translation: CASSPLPEWQGYTF. This chain connects TRBV27 to TRBJ1-2; D not certain. The V end was cut by 5 bases, the J end by 8 bases, with 18 bases between. This CDR3 is 14 amino acids long. The germline gives CDR1 MNHEY, CDR2 SMNVEV (reference sequence).

The CDR3 protein is CAMGTSGYYNEQFF. CDR3 DNA sequence: TGTGCCATGGGGACTAGCGGGTATTACAATGAGCAGTTCTTC. V gene TRBV10-3 combines with J gene TRBJ2-1; 12 nucleotides match TRBD2. The CDR3 consists of 14 residues. V was pared by 9 bases and J by 4 bases, with 4 bases of the junction left unmatched. Per the germline V gene, CDR1 is ENHRY and CDR2 is SYGVKD.

This clone was counted a single time. The V call is TRBV4-1, the J call TRBJ2-6, with D perhaps TRBD2 (5 bases). The CDR3 is 17 residues long. Trimming left V 1 base short and J 0 bases short, with 10 bases between. Germline loops: CDR1 MGHRA, CDR2 YSYEKL. The CDR3 DNA sequence: TGCGCCAGCAGCCAAGGCGTTCGGGGCTCTGGGGCCAACGTCCTGACTTTC. It is translated as CASSQGVRGSGANVLTF.

The gene calls are TRBV19 and TRBJ2-1, with 11 bases that match TRBD2. In germline, CDR1 is LNHDA, CDR2 SQIVND (reference sequence). The length of the CDR3 is 17 residues. V lost 6 bases to trimming and J lost 10 bases; unmatched junction nucleotides: 17. CDR3: CASRTGTSGKRRIEQFF. For the CDR3, the DNA is TGTGCCAGTAGAACCGGGACTAGCGGTAAAAGGCGAATCGAGCAGTTCTTC.

The gene calls are TRBV18 and TRBJ2-7; 9 positions agree with TRBD2. Germline CDR1 KGHSH, CDR2 LQKENI. V lost 4 bases to trimming and J lost 7 bases; unmatched junction nucleotides: 5. The CDR3 covers 13 residues. The CDR3 spells CASSRGLAGEQYF. CDR3 in DNA: TGTGCCAGCTCACGGGGACTAGCCGGTGAGCAGTACTTC.

The V and J genes are TRBV28 and TRBJ1-5; no definite D call. Trimming took 2 bases from V and 10 from J, leaving 12 bases between them. Germline CDR1 MDHEN, CDR2 SYDVKM. This CDR3 region has 13 residues. The CDR3 is CASSLGIEGPQHF. The CDR3 DNA reads as TGTGCCAGCAGTTTAGGGATCGAGGGACCCCAGCATTTT.

The J gene is TRBJ2-1, the V gene TRBV7-2, with TRBD2 identical over 8 bases. The CDR3 covers 13 residues. The V gene's germline CDR1 is SGHTA and CDR2 FQGNSA. V lost 6 bases to trimming and J lost 9 bases; unmatched junction nucleotides: 7. For the CDR3, the DNA is TGTGCCAGCAGTCGTAGCGGGACTGGTGAGCAGTTCTTC. This codes for CASSRSGTGEQFF.

The chain recombines TRBV18 with TRBJ1-1; tentatively, D is TRBD1 (6 bases). This CDR3 is built from 15 residues. The ends were cut back, 6 bases at V and 4 bases at J, with 18 bases in the middle. CDR1 is KGHSH, CDR2 LQKENI, per germline. CDR3 nucleotide sequence: TGTGCCAGCTCTCAGGGTCCAACGACAGGCACTGAAGCTTTCTTT. It specifies CASSQGPTTGTEAFF.

The CDR3 region has the DNA TGTGCCAGCAGCCTTGGGGGGTCTGGGGCCAACGTCCTGACTTTC. Encoded protein: CASSLGGSGANVLTF. This rearrangement joins TRBV5-4 to TRBJ2-6; TRBD2 might be the D (6 bases). CDR1 and CDR2 (germline): SGHNT, YYREEE (reference sequence). V lost 4 bases and J 1 base, leaving 9 bases between the germline ends. The CDR3 has 15 amino acids.

CDR3 in amino acids: CASSSVGGFSTEKLFF. The DNA of the CDR3 is TGTGCCAGCAGCTCCGTGGGCGGGTTTTCCACCGAAAAACTGTTTTTT. The V and J genes are TRBV7-2 and TRBJ1-4; no definite D call. CDR3 size: 16 residues. The germline gives CDR1 SGHTA, CDR2 FQGNSA. The germline V and J ends were trimmed by 4 bases and 8 bases, with 20 bases remaining between them.

The chain has TRBV15 and TRBJ1-2; D is undetermined. The CDR3 totals 13 residues. Germline V lookup: CDR1 LNHNV, CDR2 YYDKDF (reference sequence). V lost 0 bases to trimming and J lost 3 bases, with 5 bases between them. The CDR3 loop is CATSRDSDYGYTF. CDR3 in DNA: TGTGCCACCAGCAGAGATAGTGACTATGGCTACACCTTC.

The rearrangement joins TRBV7-2 to TRBJ2-3; no firm D call. V lost 2 bases to trimming and J lost 0 bases, with 12 bases between them. Germline-derived CDR1 and CDR2 are SGHTA and FQGNSA. This CDR3 contains 16 residues. As DNA, the CDR3 is TGTGCCAGCAGCTTATTCCGCCAGAGGAGCACAGATACGCAGTATTTT. Amino acid sequence: CASSLFRQRSTDTQYF.

The genes are TRBV19 and TRBJ1-1; 8 nucleotides match TRBD1. CDR1 is LNHDA and CDR2 is SQIVND in the germline V gene (reference sequence). CDR3 length equals 14 residues. V lost 6 bases and J lost 5; bases outside the gene matches: 8. CDR3 sequence reads: CASRLQGGSTEAFF. CDR3 in DNA: TGTGCCAGTAGACTACAGGGGGGATCGACTGAAGCTTTCTTT.

V usage is TRBV6-1 and J usage is TRBJ2-4, with TRBD1 matching 7 bases. V trimming: 7 bases; J trimming: 6 bases; junction bases outside the gene matches: 6. Germline-derived CDR1 and CDR2 are MNHNS and SASEGT. The CDR3 sequence is 13 residues long. CDR3 coding DNA: TGTGCCAGCAATACAGGGGTGGGAAACATTCAGTACTTC. Protein: CASNTGVGNIQYF.